The 4 T cell receptor beta chains presented below share a single source sample, sequenced in a study of response to subunit inactivated influenza vaccine. TCRdb re-called the RT-PCR reads through MiXCR, storing one row per CDR3 protein. The sample records over 400,000 distinct CDR3 sequences, about 10% being singletons. The input for sequencing was PBMCs from blood, taken 45 days after vaccination. The receptors were sampled from a man between 45 and 60 years old who received an inactivated influenza vaccine.

This clonotype was counted only a few times. V gene TRBV6-5 combines with J gene TRBJ2-1; 7 nucleotides line up with TRBD2. J was trimmed by 8 bases and V by 0 bases; bases with no gene match: 19. CDR1 and CDR2 (germline): MNHEY, SVGAGI. The CDR3 has 19 amino acids. CDR3 protein: CASSYSIGSASGVEHEQFF. The DNA for the CDR3 is TGTGCCAGCAGTTACTCTATTGGGTCTGCCAGCGGGGTAGAACATGAGCAGTTCTTC.

This chain links TRBV2 with TRBJ2-7, with D perhaps TRBD1 (6 bases). The CDR3 has 11 residues. The V end was cut by 5 bases, the J end by 6 bases, with 8 bases between. From germline, CDR1 is SNHLY and CDR2 FYNNEI. CDR3 DNA sequence: TGTGCCAGCAGTCGACAGGTCGAGCAGTACTTC. It specifies CASSRQVEQYF.

The V gene is TRBV20-1, the J gene TRBJ2-5; a weak D match, TRBD2 (5 bases). Trimming pared 0 bases from V and 2 bases from J, leaving 10 bases between. The CDR3 covers 14 residues. Per germline, CDR1 DFQATT and CDR2 SNEGSKA (reference sequence). The CDR3 loop is CSARDRLRQETQYF. The CDR3 bases are TGCAGTGCTAGAGACAGACTACGGCAAGAGACCCAGTACTTC.

The chain uses TRBV29-1 and TRBJ1-5, with 9 nucleotides matching TRBD1. Per germline, CDR1 SQVTM and CDR2 ANQGSEA. V gave up 4 bases and J gave up 7 bases; unmatched junction bases: 11. The CDR3 is 15 residues long. CDR3 loop: CSVAKTGGAGQPQHF. The CDR3 nucleotides read TGCAGCGTTGCGAAAACAGGGGGCGCGGGCCAGCCCCAGCATTTT.